These T cell receptor beta chains were read from a single sample in a study of cytomegalovirus exposure and HLA in healthy donors. Using immunoSEQ multiplex PCR, the repertoire was profiled, and TCRdb retains in-frame clones only, with some absent. The profile shows 100,000 to 150,000 clones, about 79% of them singletons. The source material was PBMCs. The receptors originated from a woman under 30 in good health and CMV-seropositive. Each CDR3 is given with its conserved first and last residue.

v_call cdr3_aa
TRBV18 CASSPDRAYNSPLHF
TRBV2 CASSSTGVSNQPQHF
TRBV5-4 CASSYRQGYSSYNSPLHF
TRBV4-1 CASSQESGSGNEQYF
TRBV12-5 CATRLAGGLDTQYF
TRBV7-9 CASSLDYMGHGEAFF
TRBV6-1 CASSLGQGQEKLFF
TRBV19 CASSIGQGNSPLHF
TRBV6-5 CASSRSGNTEAFF
TRBV11-2 CASSLIAGGGPGTDTQYF
TRBV5-1 CASGRTGANYGYTF
TRBV25-1 CASSESLGGGETQYF
TRBV6-1 CASSDGTWGYEQYF
TRBV9 CASSPGVGANEKLFF
TRBV7-9 CASSLGAGSYEQYF
TRBV30 CAWSTQTGTDTQYF
TRBV6-5 CASRLGTGELETQYF
TRBV6-1 CASRVSSGNTIYF
TRBV4-1 CASSQEKMGLSYEQYF
TRBV5-4 CASSSGTGSIEKLFF
TRBV5-6 CASSVGQVVQETQYF
TRBV9 CASSVGTGYSQETQYF
TRBV6-5 CASSFRTDSPLHF
TRBV6-6 CASMGGARAGELFF
TRBV15 CATRDPQQGSSYNEQFF
TRBV13 CASSLASGGHNEQFF
TRBV5-1 CASSLGTEANYGYTF
TRBV7-9 CASSWDRVTDTQYF
TRBV5-1 CASSTSGASGGARTIQYF
TRBV5-1 CASSLEGNYEQYF
TRBV25-1 CASSEYGTSRDGGYTF
TRBV14 CASSQTGTGLGKLFF
TRBV7-3 CASSQGASYNEQFF
TRBV29-1 CSVAGLAGGPTDTQYF
TRBV5-1 CASSDGPGSQPQHF
TRBV5-1 CASSLQGVAGELFF
TRBV16 CASSQSGQGAGNTIYF
TRBV2 CASSTTVNTEAFF
TRBV7-2 CASSPRTGNYGYTF
TRBV29-1 CSVEDLSSEQYF
TRBV10-2 CATGEGENIQYF
TRBV7-9 CSSSLVGGDYGYTF
TRBV2 CASRLGTVAGELFF
TRBV6-5 CASSPSYADTGELFF
TRBV7-9 CASGVVATGLAGQETQYF
TRBV11-2 CASSLQSGGPEEQFF
TRBV6-5 CASSDGLNTGELFF
TRBV13 CASSLGYTDTQYF